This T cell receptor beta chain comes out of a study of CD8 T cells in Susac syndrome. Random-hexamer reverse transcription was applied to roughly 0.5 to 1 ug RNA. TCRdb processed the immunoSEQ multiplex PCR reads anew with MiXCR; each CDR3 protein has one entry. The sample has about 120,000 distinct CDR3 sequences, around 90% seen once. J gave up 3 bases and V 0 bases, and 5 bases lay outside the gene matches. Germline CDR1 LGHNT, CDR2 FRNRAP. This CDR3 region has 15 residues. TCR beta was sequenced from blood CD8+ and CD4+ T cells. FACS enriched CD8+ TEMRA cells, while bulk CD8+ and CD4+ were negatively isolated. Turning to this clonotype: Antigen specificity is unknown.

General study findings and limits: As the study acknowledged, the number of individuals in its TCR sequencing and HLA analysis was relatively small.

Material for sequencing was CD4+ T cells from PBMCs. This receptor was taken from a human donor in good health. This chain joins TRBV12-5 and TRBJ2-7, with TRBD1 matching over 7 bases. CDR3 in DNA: TGTGCTAGTGGTTTGGTACGAACAGGGGACTACGAGCAGTACTTC. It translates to CASGLVRTGDYEQYF.